This T cell receptor (beta chain) was sequenced in a study of post-analysis software for immune sequencing data. General study points: About five TRBV segments appeared more often in patients than in controls, and TRBV5-6, TRBV5-1 and TRBV20-1 were among these. Same-batch samples co-clustered strongly by F measure. Multiple sclerosis patients showed significantly lower normalized Chao1 diversity than controls did.

Built from TCR beta cDNA, the libraries had unique molecular identifiers in them. cDNA molecules numbering 400,000 to 550,000 came from roughly 1 to 10 million T cells. MiXCR, run by TCRdb on the PCR reads, gives a single entry per CDR3 protein. The sample records around 710,000 distinct CDR3 sequences, roughly 50% being singletons. Comment on this clonotype: Its cognate antigen is unknown.

The CDR3 consists of 18 residues. V was clipped by 2 bases and J by 10 bases; unmatched bases: 11. Germline CDR1 is LGHDT and CDR2 is YNNKEL (reference sequence). The origin of this receptor is a girl aged 10 to 17 with multiple sclerosis. V and J are TRBV3-1 and TRBJ2-1; 16 bases are a match to TRBD2. Sequenced input: blood. Here the CDR3 DNA reads TGTGCCAGCAGCCAAATCTCCGGGACTAGCGGGAGGGACTACGAGCAGTTCTTC. It yields the protein CASSQISGTSGRDYEQFF.